Presented here are 15 T cell receptor beta chains from one specimen sequenced in a study of CD39 and CD103 CD8 tumor-infiltrating T cells. Method: immunoSEQ multiplex PCR; TCRdb's copy keeps in-frame clones and lacks some. The data contain approximately 18,000 clones, approximately 90% of them singletons. The source material was CD8+ T cells sorted from blood. Stated subset: total memory CD8 T cells (CD45RA-CCR7+/-) from blood or uninvolved lymph node. The receptors were gathered from a human donor with head and neck squamous cell carcinoma.

About this clone: Germline and junction disagree at one end, which may indicate a read error. The genes are TRBV4-1 and TRBJ1-5, with unresolved D. CDR3 length: 16 residues. Germline V lookup: CDR1 MGHRA, CDR2 YSYEKL. The CDR3 DNA reads as TGCGCCAGCAGTCAAGACATGGGATATAGCAATCAGCCCCAGCATTTT. Protein sequence: CASSQDMGYSNQPQHF.

The rearrangement joins TRBV6-4 to TRBJ1-1; no reliable D call. Germline V gene data show CDR1 as MRHNA and CDR2 as SNTAGT. The CDR3 extends over 17 amino acids. V was trimmed by 3 bases and J by 2 bases, leaving 19 bases between them. CDR3 residues: CASSDRRTYVNNTEAFF. CDR3 nucleotide sequence: TGTGCCAGCAGTGATCGGAGAACCTACGTAAACAACACTGAAGCTTTCTTT.

The table lists this clone with a count of one. The gene calls are TRBV7-9 and TRBJ1-1; D is ambiguous. The CDR3 spans 13 residues. V lost 1 base and J 6 bases, leaving 9 bases between the germline ends. Germline V gene sequence: CDR1 SEHNR, CDR2 FQNEAQ (reference sequence). The CDR3: CASSLGPKPEAFF. CDR3 DNA: TGTGCCAGCAGCTTAGGTCCCAAACCTGAAGCTTTCTTT.

DNA of the CDR3: TGTGCCAGCAGCCGCCCCGAGGGGGATTTGAACACTGAAGCTTTCTTT. Translation gives CASSRPEGDLNTEAFF. J is TRBJ1-1 and V is TRBV7-9, with D perhaps matching TRBD1 (6 bases). The length of the CDR3 is 16 residues. The germline V gene encodes CDR1 SEHNR and CDR2 FQNEAQ (reference sequence). V was pared by 5 bases and J by 0 bases, with 16 bases between.

The chain combines TRBV19 with TRBJ2-6; a weak D match, TRBD2 (5 bases). This CDR3 has 15 amino acids. Germline V gene lookup returns CDR1 LNHDA and CDR2 SQIVND (reference sequence). Trimming removed 3 bases from V and 2 bases from J, with 8 bases in between. DNA for the CDR3: TGTGCCAGTAGTATCATGCGGGCTGGGGCCAACGTCCTGACTTTC. It yields the protein CASSIMRAGANVLTF.

The chain joins TRBV5-6 to TRBJ1-1, with unresolved D. Trimming left V 0 bases short and J 7 bases short, with 13 bases between. There are 14 residues in the CDR3. CDR1 is SGHDT, CDR2 YYEEEE, per germline. This CDR3 is CASSLVGESYEAFF. DNA of the CDR3: TGTGCCAGCAGCTTGGTTGGGGAATCTTATGAAGCTTTCTTT.

The chain recombines TRBV19 with TRBJ1-3; D gene ambiguous. The CDR3 has 15 amino acids. The germline V gene has CDR1 LNHDA and CDR2 SQIVND (reference sequence). V lost 5 bases and J 0 bases, leaving 11 bases between the germline ends. This CDR3 is CASSASTYSGNTIYF. CDR3 sequence (DNA): TGTGCCAGTAGTGCGTCGACCTACTCTGGAAACACCATATATTTT.

V gene TRBV10-3 combines with J gene TRBJ2-7, with D tentatively TRBD1 (6 bases). CDR3 length equals 15 residues. Germline CDR1 is ENHRY and CDR2 is SYGVKD. The V gene lost 0 bases and the J gene lost 0 bases, with 9 bases spanning the gap. The CDR3 nucleotides read TGTGCCATCAGTGAGTCGCCGGACAGCTCCTACGAGCAGTACTTC. Its protein is CAISESPDSSYEQYF.

A single count supports this clone. V is TRBV27 and J is TRBJ1-1, with D unclear. V was clipped by 5 bases and J by 3 bases, with 7 bases between them. Per germline, CDR1 MNHEY and CDR2 SMNVEV (reference sequence). The CDR3 consists of 12 residues. CDR3 amino acids: CASSPGDTEAFF. CDR3 nucleotides: TGTGCCAGCAGTCCCGGAGACACTGAAGCTTTCTTT.

The rearrangement uses TRBV7-9 and TRBJ2-1; 12 bases fit TRBD1. The germline V gene has CDR1 SEHNR and CDR2 FQNEAQ (reference sequence). This CDR3 contains 17 residues. The J segment lost 10 bases and the V segment lost 5 bases, leaving 15 bases of the junction unmatched. This CDR3 is CASSPPVPGQGATEQFF. The CDR3 region has the DNA TGTGCCAGCAGCCCCCCCGTCCCGGGACAGGGGGCTACCGAGCAGTTCTTC.

The chain couples TRBV5-1 to TRBJ2-1; maybe TRBD1 (8 bases). The CDR3 loop spans 16 amino acids. V shed 3 bases and J shed 4 bases, with 17 bases lying between them. The V gene's germline CDR1 is SGHRS and CDR2 YFSETQ. Here the CDR3 reads CASSSGQGLTYNEQFF. The CDR3 nucleotides read TGCGCCAGCAGCTCCGGACAGGGACTAACGTACAATGAGCAGTTCTTC.

This clone was seen once. The V gene is TRBV30, the J gene TRBJ1-6; D is uncertain. The CDR3 is 13 residues long. The germline V and J ends were trimmed by 2 bases and 2 bases, with 4 bases remaining between them. The V gene's germline CDR1 is GTSNPN and CDR2 SVGIG (reference sequence). The CDR3 loop is CAWSSTYNSPLHF. In nucleotides, the CDR3 is TGTGCCTGGAGTTCAACCTATAATTCACCCCTCCACTTT.

This clone was seen a single time. The V gene is TRBV7-9, the J gene TRBJ2-7, with TRBD2 as a possible D gene (6 bases). CDR1 and CDR2 from the germline V gene are SEHNR and FQNEAQ (reference sequence). V dropped 6 bases and J dropped 0 bases, with 9 bases sitting between them. The CDR3 has 13 amino acids. CDR3 region: CASREGLSYEQYF. The CDR3, as DNA: TGTGCCAGCAGGGAGGGACTCTCCTACGAGCAGTACTTC.

This chain connects TRBV29-1 to TRBJ2-2; maybe TRBD2 (5 bases). The CDR3 contains 13 residues. Trimming removed 3 bases from V and 5 bases from J, with 10 bases in between. The V gene's germline CDR1 is SQVTM and CDR2 ANQGSEA. CDR3 sequence reads: CSVDVGVTGELFF. The DNA of the CDR3 is TGCAGCGTTGACGTCGGGGTGACCGGGGAGCTGTTTTTT.

The chain links TRBV4-1 to TRBJ1-1, with 8 bases matching TRBD1. The J segment lost 6 bases and the V segment lost 0 bases, leaving 9 bases of the junction unmatched. CDR1 and CDR2 (germline): MGHRA, YSYEKL. CDR3 length equals 16 residues. CDR3 in amino acids: CASSQDVSQGAAEAFF. DNA of the CDR3: TGCGCCAGCAGCCAAGATGTGTCGCAGGGGGCAGCTGAAGCTTTCTTT.